Listed here are 21 T cell receptor beta chains from one sample, sequenced in a study of Ad26.COV2.S vaccination and SARS-CoV-2 variants. Specified treatment: around 19 received Ad26.COV2.S at low or high dose, single or two shots; 5 received placebo; per-sample allocation not given. Day 63 after the first injection of vaccine or placebo was the sampling time. Assay used: immunoSEQ multiplex PCR; TCRdb lists only in-frame clones, some missing. Seen here are roughly 460,000 clones, roughly nine tenths observed once, and the top ten hold more than 1.5%. Sample: peripheral blood, taken in a trial of Ad26.COV2.S vaccine versus placebo. Source of these receptors: a person aged 18-60 years who received the Ad26.COV2.S COVID-19 vaccine or a placebo.

This chain joins TRBV10-1 and TRBJ1-5; weak D call: TRBD1 (5 bases). This CDR3 is built from 16 residues. Germline CDR1 and CDR2: WNHNN and SYGVQD (reference sequence). V lost 0 bases and J lost 5, with 14 bases in between. The chain's CDR3 is CASSESRGRRDQPQHF. The DNA for the CDR3 is TGCGCCAGCAGTGAGTCGAGGGGAAGACGGGATCAGCCCCAGCATTTT.

The rearrangement uses TRBV30 and TRBJ2-1; possibly TRBD1 for D (6 bases). This CDR3 spans 13 amino acids. V was clipped by 5 bases and J by 5 bases, with 13 bases between them. Germline V gene lookup returns CDR1 GTSNPN and CDR2 SVGIG (reference sequence). CDR3 residues: CAWGGQGNNEQFF. The DNA of the CDR3 is TGTGCCTGGGGGGGCCAGGGTAACAATGAGCAGTTCTTC.

The genes are TRBV30 and TRBJ2-5, with a possible D match to TRBD1 (5 bases). Germline values: CDR1 GTSNPN, CDR2 SVGIG (reference sequence). Between the trimmed V and J ends, which lost 5 bases and 4 bases, there was a span of 11 bases. The CDR3 has 12 residues. The CDR3 region is CAWSRGAETQYF. The CDR3 DNA sequence: TGTGCCTGGTCAAGGGGCGCAGAGACCCAGTACTTC.

The chain combines TRBV4-2 with TRBJ2-1; TRBD1 matches 8 bases. This CDR3 comprises 16 residues. Germline-derived CDR1 and CDR2 are LGHNA and YNFKEQ. J was trimmed by 4 bases and V by 1 base; bases with no gene match: 6. CDR3 region: CASSQGQGHAYNEQFF. CDR3 DNA sequence: TGTGCCAGCAGCCAAGGACAGGGGCATGCATACAATGAGCAGTTCTTC.

CDR3 coding DNA: TGTGCCAGCAGCGGAGGGGGCCGGCAGTACTTC. Its translation: CASSGGGRQYF. The V gene is TRBV25-1, the J gene TRBJ2-7; possibly TRBD1 for D (7 bases). Germline V gene lookup returns CDR1 MGHDK and CDR2 SYGVNS. This CDR3 contains 11 residues. V was clipped by 6 bases and J by 9 bases, with 12 bases between them.

The chain recombines TRBV7-3 with TRBJ2-2; TRBD1 matches at 7 bases. The CDR3 totals 16 residues. Germline lookup yields CDR1 SGHTA and CDR2 FQGTGA. Unmatched junction bases numbered 7, after V lost 6 bases and J lost 0 bases. For the CDR3, the DNA is TGTGCCAGCAGTCGATCGGGACAGACGAACACCGGGGAGCTGTTTTTT. Amino acids: CASSRSGQTNTGELFF. Filled out from reference TRBV7-3 and TRBJ2-2, the complete variable domain reads GAGVSQTPSNKVTEKGKYVELRCDPISGHTALYWYRQSLGQGPEFLIYFQGTGAADDSGLPNDRFFAVRPEGSVSTLKIQRTERGDSAVYLCASSRSGQTNTGELFFGEGSRLTVL.

The rearrangement links TRBV27 to TRBJ1-1; 8 nucleotides agree with TRBD1. The CDR3 spans 14 residues. V gave up 6 bases and J gave up 2 bases; unmatched junction bases: 5. Germline V gene data show CDR1 as MNHEY and CDR2 as SMNVEV (reference sequence). DNA for the CDR3: TGTGCCAGCAGAGGGACAGGCGTCAACACTGAAGCTTTCTTT. It yields the protein CASRGTGVNTEAFF.

The CDR3: CASSPSWLGSGGNEQFF. The CDR3 bases are TGTGCCAGCTCACCAAGCTGGTTGGGTAGCGGGGGAAATGAGCAGTTCTTC. The chain recombines TRBV18 with TRBJ2-1; the match to TRBD2 covers 9 bases. The CDR3 sequence is 17 residues long. Trimming cost V 2 bases and J 7 bases; bases outside gene matches: 12. Germline V gene data show CDR1 as KGHSH and CDR2 as LQKENI. The complete variable domain, with remaining parts taken from reference TRBV18 and TRBJ2-1, reads NAGVMQNPRHLVRRRGQEARLRCSPMKGHSHVYWYRQLPEEGLKFMVYLQKENIIDESGMPKERFSAEFPKEGPSILRIQQVVRGDSAAYFCASSPSWLGSGGNEQFFGPGTRLTVL.

The chain combines TRBV3-1 (or the pseudogene TRBV3-2) with TRBJ1-2; TRBD1 matches 7 bases. Germline V gene data show CDR1 as LGHDT and CDR2 as YNNKEL (reference sequence). The CDR3 loop spans 13 amino acids. Germline trimming cut 5 bases from V and 4 bases from J; bases unmatched to any gene: 4. CDR3 DNA sequence: TGTGCCAGCAGCGAAGGGGGCCCCTATGGCTACACCTTC. Protein: CASSEGGPYGYTF.

V is TRBV7-2 and J is TRBJ2-1, with 10 bases aligning to TRBD2. Per the germline V gene, CDR1 is SGHTA and CDR2 is FQGNSA. The trim removed 6 bases at V and 2 bases at J, leaving 7 bases unmatched. This CDR3 contains 16 residues. The CDR3 DNA is TGTGCCAGCAGGCCTACTAGCGGGGAAACCTACAATGAGCAGTTCTTC. This encodes CASRPTSGETYNEQFF.

The rearrangement links TRBV7-9 to TRBJ2-3; D is possibly TRBD1 or TRBD2 (7 bases each). This CDR3 is built from 15 residues. The V gene lost 5 bases and the J gene lost 6 bases, with 18 bases spanning the gap. Looked up from germline, CDR1 is SEHNR and CDR2 is FQNEAQ (reference sequence). CDR3 bases: TGTGCCAGCAGCCCCACAGGGGAGGGTTGGGATACGCAGTATTTT. The encoded protein is CASSPTGEGWDTQYF.

The chain has TRBV9 and TRBJ2-7; possibly TRBD2 for D (6 bases). Germline CDR1 SGDLS, CDR2 YYNGEE. Trimming took 0 bases from V and 3 from J, leaving 13 bases between them. The CDR3 is 15 amino acids. Here the CDR3 reads CASSVGSGGVYEQYF. The DNA of the CDR3 is TGTGCCAGCAGCGTAGGTTCTGGAGGGGTCTACGAGCAGTACTTC.

CDR3 protein: CASSARLGVVYEQYF. The CDR3 region has the DNA TGTGCCAGTAGTGCCCGGTTGGGGGTCGTCTACGAGCAGTACTTC. V is TRBV19 and J is TRBJ2-7; the D call may be TRBD1 or TRBD2 (5 bases each). The V and J ends lost 5 bases and 3 bases respectively, with 17 bases between them. Germline-derived CDR1 and CDR2 are LNHDA and SQIVND (reference sequence). CDR3 size: 15 residues.

The chain is built from TRBV28 and TRBJ2-6, with 7 positions matching TRBD1. V dropped 5 bases and J dropped 2; count of bases not matched to a gene: 3. CDR1 MDHEN and CDR2 SYDVKM come from the germline V gene. There are 15 residues in the CDR3. The CDR3 coding sequence is TGTGCCAGCAGTCGGACAGGTACTGGGGCCAACGTCCTGACTTTC. Translation: CASSRTGTGANVLTF.

This chain links TRBV29-1 with TRBJ1-1; possible D gene TRBD1, 5 bases. V lost 1 base and J lost 0, with 21 bases in between. The CDR3 contains 18 residues. Looked up from germline, CDR1 is SQVTM and CDR2 is ANQGSEA. CDR3 DNA: TGCAGCGTTGAAGGTGGATTACCGGGACGGAACCTGAACACTGAAGCTTTCTTT. This sequence encodes CSVEGGLPGRNLNTEAFF.

The chain couples TRBV6-5 to TRBJ2-4; 7 bases match TRBD2. CDR3 length equals 14 residues. Germline V gene lookup returns CDR1 MNHEY and CDR2 SVGAGI. The ends lost 6 bases at V and 5 bases at J; junction bases unmatched: 7. The CDR3 reads CASRRGGSENIQYF. In nucleotides, the CDR3 is TGTGCCAGCAGGAGGGGCGGGAGCGAAAACATTCAGTACTTC.

The chain joins TRBV6-5 to TRBJ1-1; D unresolved. Trimming took off 0 bases at V and 4 bases at J, with 12 bases between the two ends. The CDR3 totals 15 residues. From germline, CDR1 is MNHEY and CDR2 SVGAGI. DNA of the CDR3: TGTGCCAGCAGTTACTCGGCCCACCCGTCCACTGAAGCTTTCTTT. The encoded protein is CASSYSAHPSTEAFF.

A single count supports this clone. The chain combines TRBV10-2 with TRBJ1-4, with TRBD1 matching over 9 bases. J gave up 15 bases and V 5 bases, and 7 bases lay outside the gene matches. Germline V CDR1 and CDR2: WSHSY, SAAADI. The CDR3 consists of 12 residues. CDR3 amino acids: CASSRTGTGMFF. The DNA of the CDR3 is TGCGCCAGCAGTAGAACCGGGACAGGGATGTTTTTT.

The chain links TRBV18 to TRBJ2-5, with a weak D call TRBD1 (5 bases). Trimming took off 1 base at V and 1 base at J, with 7 bases between the two ends. The germline V gene encodes CDR1 KGHSH and CDR2 LQKENI. The CDR3 totals 14 residues. CDR3 sequence reads: CASSPRGFQETQYF. The CDR3 bases are TGTGCCAGCTCACCACGGGGCTTCCAAGAGACCCAGTACTTC.

V is TRBV4-1 and J is TRBJ1-2; TRBD1 is a possible D gene (5 bases). V lost 0 bases and J lost 4, with 18 bases in between. The CDR3 covers 17 residues. Germline V lookup: CDR1 MGHRA, CDR2 YSYEKL. CDR3 amino acids: CASSQDSFRGSVYGYTF. The CDR3 DNA sequence: TGCGCCAGCAGCCAAGATTCCTTTCGGGGGTCGGTCTATGGCTACACCTTC.

The chain recombines TRBV15 with TRBJ1-3; 8 bases map to TRBD1. CDR1 and CDR2 (germline): LNHNV, YYDKDF (reference sequence). J lost 3 bases, V lost 1 base, and 2 bases had no gene match. CDR3 length: 15 residues. This chain's CDR3 is CATSRGTGFGNTIYF. CDR3 in DNA: TGTGCCACCAGCAGAGGGACAGGGTTTGGAAACACCATATATTTT.